One and the same sample provided the 8 T cell receptor beta chains below, sequenced in a study of identical twins. TCRdb analysed the 5' RACE reads with MiXCR anew, one entry per CDR3 protein. The sample records around 340,000 distinct CDR3 sequences, roughly an eighth being singletons. These data were likewise used in another study, on yellow fever vaccine responses in identical twins.

The sample taken for sequencing was CD8+ T cells sorted from blood. Receptors originate from a woman aged 18-35 years in good health.

This clonotype was counted between two and nine times. J is TRBJ2-7 and V is TRBV5-5; D ambiguous. CDR1 and CDR2 from the germline V gene are SGHKS and YYEKEE (reference sequence). CDR3 length: 14 residues. V shed 5 bases and J shed 2 bases, with 14 bases lying between them. CDR3 DNA: TGTGCCAGCAGATGGAAGACGTATCCCTACGAGCAGTACTTC. Translated: CASRWKTYPYEQYF.

The chain is built from TRBV5-1 and TRBJ1-1; D is ambiguous. Germline lookup yields CDR1 SGHRS and CDR2 YFSETQ. V lost 2 bases to trimming and J lost 1 base, with 12 bases between them. This CDR3 region has 15 residues. The CDR3 is CASSFTWGANTEAFF. As DNA, the CDR3 is TGCGCCAGCAGCTTCACTTGGGGTGCGAACACTGAAGCTTTCTTT.

This clonotype was seen a few times. This chain uses TRBV6-1 with TRBJ2-6; 9 bases fit TRBD1. The V and J ends lost 10 bases and 2 bases, in that order; junction bases with no gene match: 9. The CDR3 has 16 amino acids. Germline values: CDR1 MNHNS, CDR2 SASEGT. DNA of the CDR3: TGTGCCACCACGACAGGGGGTGAAGCTGGGGCCAACGTCCTGACTTTC. It encodes CATTTGGEAGANVLTF.

There are a few counts of this clonotype. V and J are TRBV20-1 and TRBJ2-7, with TRBD2 as a possible D gene (5 bases). Germline CDR1 is DFQATT and CDR2 is SNEGSKA (reference sequence). The CDR3 has 14 amino acids. Trimming cost V 2 bases and J 7 bases, with 18 bases left between them. CDR3 amino acids: CSARLSLVSGEQYF. The CDR3 region has the DNA TGCAGTGCTAGATTAAGTCTAGTATCGGGAGAGCAGTACTTC.

This clonotype has a count of ten or more. This chain uses TRBV20-1 with TRBJ2-1; 11 bases match TRBD2. This CDR3 comprises 14 residues. Germline-derived CDR1 and CDR2 are DFQATT and SNEGSKA (reference sequence). Trimming cost V 5 bases and J 4 bases; bases outside gene matches: 4. The CDR3 DNA reads TGCAGTGCTGCAGGGACTAGCGGTTACAATGAGCAGTTCTTC. Its translation is CSAAGTSGYNEQFF.

Only a few counts were recorded for this clonotype. This chain uses TRBV2 with TRBJ2-1, with 7 bases lining up with TRBD2. The CDR3 consists of 16 residues. Germline V gene sequence: CDR1 SNHLY, CDR2 FYNNEI. With 8 bases clipped from V and 5 bases from J, the junction kept 15 bases outside the gene matches. CDR3 amino acids: CASGTLPGGGNNEQFF. The DNA for the CDR3 is TGTGCCAGCGGAACCCTACCGGGGGGTGGGAACAATGAGCAGTTCTTC.

This chain connects TRBV7-6 to TRBJ2-7; D uncertain. Trimming removed 1 base from V and 5 bases from J, with 9 bases in between. The CDR3 consists of 13 residues. Germline values: CDR1 SGHVS, CDR2 FNYEAQ. CDR3 region: CASSLGAVDEQYF. The CDR3 DNA reads TGTGCCAGCAGCTTAGGGGCGGTCGACGAGCAGTACTTC.

This clonotype was found a few times. J is TRBJ2-5 and V is TRBV28; D not certain. This CDR3 contains 14 residues. CDR1 and CDR2 from the germline V gene are MDHEN and SYDVKM. The germline V and J ends were trimmed by 3 bases and 4 bases, with 12 bases remaining between them. This CDR3 is CASSFFGYTETQYF. CDR3 in DNA: TGTGCCAGCAGTTTTTTCGGGTATACAGAGACCCAGTACTTC. Full variable domain (missing parts from reference TRBV28 and TRBJ2-5): DVKVTQSSRYLVKRTGEKVFLECVQDMDHENMFWYRQDPGLGLRLIYFSYDVKMKEKGDIPEGYSVSREKKERFSLILESASTNQTSMYLCASSFFGYTETQYFGPGTRLLVL.